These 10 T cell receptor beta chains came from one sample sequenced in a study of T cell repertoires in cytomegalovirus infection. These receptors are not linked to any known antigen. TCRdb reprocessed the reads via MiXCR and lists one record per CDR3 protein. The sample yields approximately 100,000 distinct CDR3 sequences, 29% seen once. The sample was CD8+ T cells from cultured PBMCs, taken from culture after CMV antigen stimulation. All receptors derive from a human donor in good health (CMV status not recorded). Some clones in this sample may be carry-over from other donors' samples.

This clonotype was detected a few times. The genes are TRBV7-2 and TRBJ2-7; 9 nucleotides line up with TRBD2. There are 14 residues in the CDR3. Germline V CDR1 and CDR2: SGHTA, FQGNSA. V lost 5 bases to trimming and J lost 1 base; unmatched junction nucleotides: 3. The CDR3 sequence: CASSHSGGSYEQYF. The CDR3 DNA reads TGTGCCAGCAGCCATAGCGGGGGTTCCTACGAGCAGTACTTC. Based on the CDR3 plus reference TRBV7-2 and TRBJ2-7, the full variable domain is GAGVSQSPSNKVTEKGKDVELRCDPISGHTALYWYRQSLGQGLEFLIYFQGNSAPDKSGLPSDRFSAERTGGSVSTLTIQRTQQEDSAVYLCASSHSGGSYEQYFGPGTRLTVT.

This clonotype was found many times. The CDR3 nucleotides are TGTGCCAGCAGCCTCCAGAGGGCACCTGGTCATCAGCCCCAGCATTTT. Encoded protein: CASSLQRAPGHQPQHF. V and J are TRBV7-8 and TRBJ1-5, with D hard to call. Trimming left V 5 bases short and J 5 bases short, with 19 bases between. The CDR3 has 16 amino acids. Germline V lookup: CDR1 SGHVS, CDR2 FQNEAQ.

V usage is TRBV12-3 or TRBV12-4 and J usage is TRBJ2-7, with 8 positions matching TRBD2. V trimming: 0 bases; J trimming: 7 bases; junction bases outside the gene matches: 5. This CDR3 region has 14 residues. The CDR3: CASSLARGVGEQYF. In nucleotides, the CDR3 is TGTGCCAGCAGTTTAGCGCGGGGGGTGGGAGAGCAGTACTTC.

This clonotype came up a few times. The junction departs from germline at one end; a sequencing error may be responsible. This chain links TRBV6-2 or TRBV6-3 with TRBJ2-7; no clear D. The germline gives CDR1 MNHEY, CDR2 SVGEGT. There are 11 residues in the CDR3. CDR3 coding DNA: TGTGCAAGCATGGATTCCTACGAGCAGTACTTC. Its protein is CASMDSYEQYF.

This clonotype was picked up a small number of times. CDR3 nucleotides: TGTGCCAGCAGTTTCCTCCGGGGACAGGCCTCTAACTATGGCTACACCTTC. This encodes CASSFLRGQASNYGYTF. The chain employs TRBV27 and TRBJ1-2; 8 bases match TRBD1. Trimming cost V 3 bases and J 0 bases; bases outside gene matches: 9. Germline assignment: CDR1 MNHEY and CDR2 SMNVEV (reference sequence). CDR3 size: 17 residues.

CDR3 DNA: TGTGCCAGTAGTATCGGTCCTGAGCAGTACTTC. It specifies CASSIGPEQYF. The chain carries TRBV19 and TRBJ2-7; D unclear. Germline assignment: CDR1 LNHDA and CDR2 SQIVND (reference sequence). The CDR3 consists of 11 residues. V dropped 3 bases and J dropped 7 bases, with 7 bases sitting between them.

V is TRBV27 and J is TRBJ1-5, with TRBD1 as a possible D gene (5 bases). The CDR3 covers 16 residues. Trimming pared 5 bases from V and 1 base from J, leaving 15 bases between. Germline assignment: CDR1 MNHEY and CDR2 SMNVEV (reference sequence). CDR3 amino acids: CASSPSWGESNQPQHF. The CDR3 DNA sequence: TGTGCCAGCAGTCCCTCGTGGGGCGAAAGCAATCAGCCCCAGCATTTT.

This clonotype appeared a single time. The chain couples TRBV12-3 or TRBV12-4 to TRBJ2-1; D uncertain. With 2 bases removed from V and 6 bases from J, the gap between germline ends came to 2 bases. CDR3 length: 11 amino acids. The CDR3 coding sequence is TGTGCCAGCAGTTTAACCAATGAGCAGTTCTTC. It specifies CASSLTNEQFF.

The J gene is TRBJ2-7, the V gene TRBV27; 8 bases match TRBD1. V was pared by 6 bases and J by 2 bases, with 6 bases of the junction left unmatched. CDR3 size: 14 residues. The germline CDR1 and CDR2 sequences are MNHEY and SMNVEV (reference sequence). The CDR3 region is CASRHAGGTYEQYF. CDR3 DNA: TGTGCCAGCAGGCACGCAGGGGGCACCTACGAGCAGTACTTC.

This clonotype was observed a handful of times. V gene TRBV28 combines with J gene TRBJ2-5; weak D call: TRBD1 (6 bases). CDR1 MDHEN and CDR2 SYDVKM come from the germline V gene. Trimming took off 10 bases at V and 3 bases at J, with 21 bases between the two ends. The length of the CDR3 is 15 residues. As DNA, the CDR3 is TGTGCCACCCAGGTCTACAGGGCTACGGAAGAGACCCAGTACTTC. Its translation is CATQVYRATEETQYF.